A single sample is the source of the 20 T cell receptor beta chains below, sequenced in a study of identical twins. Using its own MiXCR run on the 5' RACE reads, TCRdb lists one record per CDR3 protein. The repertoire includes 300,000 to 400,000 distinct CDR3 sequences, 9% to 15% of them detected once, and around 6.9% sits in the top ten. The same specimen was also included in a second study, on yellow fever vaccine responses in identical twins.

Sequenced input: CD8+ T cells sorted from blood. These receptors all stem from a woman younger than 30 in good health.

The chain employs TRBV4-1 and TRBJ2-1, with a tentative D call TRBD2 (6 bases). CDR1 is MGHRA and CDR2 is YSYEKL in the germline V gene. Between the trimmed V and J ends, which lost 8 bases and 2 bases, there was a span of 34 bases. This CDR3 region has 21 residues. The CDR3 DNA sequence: TGCGCCAGCTCCCATGGTGGCAGCCCCGGGGGACCTGGGGAGGCCTACAATGAGCAGTTCTTC. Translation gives CASSHGGSPGGPGEAYNEQFF.

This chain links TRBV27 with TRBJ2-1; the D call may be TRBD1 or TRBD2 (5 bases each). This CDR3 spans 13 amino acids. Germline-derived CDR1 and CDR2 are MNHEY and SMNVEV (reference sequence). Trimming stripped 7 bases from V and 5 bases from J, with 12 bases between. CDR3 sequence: CASTEGWNNEQFF. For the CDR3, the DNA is TGTGCCAGCACCGAGGGGTGGAACAATGAGCAGTTCTTC.

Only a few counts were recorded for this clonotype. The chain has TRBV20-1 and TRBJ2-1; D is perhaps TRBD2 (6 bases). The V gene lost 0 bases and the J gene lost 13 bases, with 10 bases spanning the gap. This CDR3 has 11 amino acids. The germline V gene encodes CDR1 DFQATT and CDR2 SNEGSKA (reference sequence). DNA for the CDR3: TGCAGTGCTAGAGATGTGGGACTCCAGTTCTTC. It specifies CSARDVGLQFF.

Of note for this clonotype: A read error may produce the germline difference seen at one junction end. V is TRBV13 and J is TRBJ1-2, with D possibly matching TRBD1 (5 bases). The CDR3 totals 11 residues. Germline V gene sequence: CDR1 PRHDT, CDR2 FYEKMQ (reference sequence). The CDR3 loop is CASSLVGLGHF. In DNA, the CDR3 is TGTGCCAGCAGCTTGGTCGGATTGGGGCACTTC.

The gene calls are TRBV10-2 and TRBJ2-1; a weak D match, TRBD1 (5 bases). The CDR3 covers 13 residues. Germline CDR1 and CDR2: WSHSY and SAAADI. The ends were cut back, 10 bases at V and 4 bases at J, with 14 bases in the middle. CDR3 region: CAIAMTAYNEQFF. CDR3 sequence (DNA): TGCGCCATCGCGATGACAGCTTACAATGAGCAGTTCTTC.

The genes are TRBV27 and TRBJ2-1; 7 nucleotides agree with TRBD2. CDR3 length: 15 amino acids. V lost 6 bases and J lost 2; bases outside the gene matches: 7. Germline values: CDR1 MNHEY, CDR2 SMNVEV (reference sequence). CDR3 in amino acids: CASRARGVAYNEQFF. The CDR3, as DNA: TGTGCCAGCAGGGCCCGGGGGGTAGCCTACAATGAGCAGTTCTTC.

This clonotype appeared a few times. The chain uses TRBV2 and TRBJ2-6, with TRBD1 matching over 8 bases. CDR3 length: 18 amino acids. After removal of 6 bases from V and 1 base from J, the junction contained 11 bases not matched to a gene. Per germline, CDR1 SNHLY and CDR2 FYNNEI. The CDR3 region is CASSDPGQVISGANVLTF. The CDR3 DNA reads TGTGCCAGCAGCGATCCGGGACAGGTGATTTCTGGGGCCAACGTCCTGACTTTC.

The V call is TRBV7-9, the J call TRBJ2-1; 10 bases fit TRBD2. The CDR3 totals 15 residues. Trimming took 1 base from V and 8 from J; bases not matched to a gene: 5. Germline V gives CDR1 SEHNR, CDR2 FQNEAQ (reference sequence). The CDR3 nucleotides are TGTGCCAGCAGCTTAGGAGGGACTAGCGTGGATGAGCAGTTCTTC. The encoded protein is CASSLGGTSVDEQFF.

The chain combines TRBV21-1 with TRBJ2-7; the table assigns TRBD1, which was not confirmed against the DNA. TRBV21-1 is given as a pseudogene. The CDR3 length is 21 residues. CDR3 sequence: CASSKPDMGGSPEPRNYEQYF. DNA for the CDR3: TGTGCCAGCAGCAAACCAGATATGGGGGGAAGCCCTGAGCCTCGCAATTACGAGCAGTACTTC.

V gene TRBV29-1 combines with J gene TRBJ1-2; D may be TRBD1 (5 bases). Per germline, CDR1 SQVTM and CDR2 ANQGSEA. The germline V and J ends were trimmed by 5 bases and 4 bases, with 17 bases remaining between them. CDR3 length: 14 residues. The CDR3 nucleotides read TGCAGCGTTCTGTGGGAGGACAAAGGCTATGGCTACACCTTC. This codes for CSVLWEDKGYGYTF.

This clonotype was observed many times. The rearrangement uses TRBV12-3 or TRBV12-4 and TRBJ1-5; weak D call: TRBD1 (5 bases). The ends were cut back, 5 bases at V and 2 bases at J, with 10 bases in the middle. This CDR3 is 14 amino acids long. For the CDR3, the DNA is TGTGCCAGCAGTACTGGGACCGGCAATCAGCCCCAGCATTTT. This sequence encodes CASSTGTGNQPQHF.

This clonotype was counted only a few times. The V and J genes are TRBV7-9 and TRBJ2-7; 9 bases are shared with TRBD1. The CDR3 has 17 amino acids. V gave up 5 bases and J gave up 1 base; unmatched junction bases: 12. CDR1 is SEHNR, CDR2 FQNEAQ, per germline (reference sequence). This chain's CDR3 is CASSLASRDRDSYEQYF. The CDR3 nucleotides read TGTGCCAGCAGCCTCGCCTCCCGGGACAGGGATTCCTACGAGCAGTACTTC.

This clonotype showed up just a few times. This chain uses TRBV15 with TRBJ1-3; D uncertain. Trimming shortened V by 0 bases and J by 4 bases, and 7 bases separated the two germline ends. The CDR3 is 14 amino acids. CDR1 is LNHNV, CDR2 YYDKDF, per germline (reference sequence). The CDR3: CATSRDRSGNTIYF. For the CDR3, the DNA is TGTGCCACCAGCAGAGATCGTTCCGGAAACACCATATATTTT.

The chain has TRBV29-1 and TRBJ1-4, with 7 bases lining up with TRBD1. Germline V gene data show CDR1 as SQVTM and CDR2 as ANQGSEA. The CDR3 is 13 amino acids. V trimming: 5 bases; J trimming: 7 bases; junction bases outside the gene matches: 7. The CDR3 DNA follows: TGCAGCGTTACAGGGGAGATTCGTGAAAAACTGTTTTTT. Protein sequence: CSVTGEIREKLFF. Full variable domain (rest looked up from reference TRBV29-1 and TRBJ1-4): SAVISQKPSRDICQRGTSLTIQCQVDSQVTMMFWYRQQPGQSLTLIATANQGSEATYESGFVIDKFPISRPNLTFSTLTVSNMSPEDSSIYLCSVTGEIREKLFFGSGTQLSVL.

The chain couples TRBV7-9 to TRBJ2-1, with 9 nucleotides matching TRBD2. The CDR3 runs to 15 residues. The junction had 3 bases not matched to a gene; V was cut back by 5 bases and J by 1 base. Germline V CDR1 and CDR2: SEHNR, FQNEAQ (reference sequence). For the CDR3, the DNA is TGTGCCAGCAGCCCGAGCGGGAGGTCCTACAATGAGCAGTTCTTC. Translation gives CASSPSGRSYNEQFF.

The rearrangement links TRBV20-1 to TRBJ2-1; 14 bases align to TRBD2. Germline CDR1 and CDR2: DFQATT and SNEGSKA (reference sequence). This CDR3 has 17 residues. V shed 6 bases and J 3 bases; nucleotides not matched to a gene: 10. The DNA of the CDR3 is TGCAGTGCCAACCCGGGACTAGCGGGAGACCACTACAATGAGCAGTTCTTC. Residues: CSANPGLAGDHYNEQFF.

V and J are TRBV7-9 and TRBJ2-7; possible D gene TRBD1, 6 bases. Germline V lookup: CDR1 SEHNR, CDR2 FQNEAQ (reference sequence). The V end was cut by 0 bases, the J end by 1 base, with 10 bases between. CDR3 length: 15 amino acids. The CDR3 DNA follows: TGTGCCAGCAGCTTAGCTCAGGGGACATCCTACGAGCAGTACTTC. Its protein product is CASSLAQGTSYEQYF.

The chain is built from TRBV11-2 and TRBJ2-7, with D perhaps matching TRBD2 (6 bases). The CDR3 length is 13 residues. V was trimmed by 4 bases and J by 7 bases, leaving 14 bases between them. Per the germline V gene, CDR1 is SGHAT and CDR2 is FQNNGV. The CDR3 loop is CASSWIAAREQYV. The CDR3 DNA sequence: TGTGCCAGCAGCTGGATAGCGGCCCGGGAGCAGTACGTC.

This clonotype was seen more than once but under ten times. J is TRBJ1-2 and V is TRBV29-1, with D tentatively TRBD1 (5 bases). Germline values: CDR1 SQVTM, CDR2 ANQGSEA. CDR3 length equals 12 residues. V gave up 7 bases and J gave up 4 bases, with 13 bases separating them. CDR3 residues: CSAYEGRYGYTF. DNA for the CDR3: TGCAGCGCATACGAGGGGCGCTATGGCTACACCTTC.

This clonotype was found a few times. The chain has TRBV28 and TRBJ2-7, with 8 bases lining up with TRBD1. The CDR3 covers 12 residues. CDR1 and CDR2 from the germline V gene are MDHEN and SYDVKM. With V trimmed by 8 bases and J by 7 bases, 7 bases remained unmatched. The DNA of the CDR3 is TGTGCCAGCGGACAGGGAGTCGTTGAGCAGTACTTC. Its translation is CASGQGVVEQYF.